The entry below gives a single T cell receptor beta chain sequence along with its context. Its specificity is not known. A multiplex PCR was run with 60 Vbeta primers and 13 Jbeta primers. Here immunoSEQ multiplex PCR was the method, and the copy in TCRdb shows in-frame clones only, minus some. The repertoire consists of 85,000 to 100,000 clones, with around 86% occurring once and the leading ten covering roughly 3.5%. This sample is drawn from a study of cytomegalovirus exposure and HLA in healthy donors. Notes on the study in general: By HLA locus, TCR association rates varied in a later analysis, with DRB1 showing the most and HLA-C the fewest. It was assumed in the presence/absence analyses that sequencing depth was roughly uniform across donors. It was reported that the classifier diagnosed cytomegalovirus status with high specificity and sensitivity in both the original and validation cohorts.

The CDR3 spans 12 residues. The germline gives CDR1 MNHNS, CDR2 SASEGT. V was shortened by 7 bases and J by 6 bases, with 10 bases between the two germline ends. Sequencing was carried out using PBMCs. V is TRBV6-1 and J is TRBJ1-3; D gene unclear. The receptor comes from a female donor in good health and CMV-seropositive. The CDR3 here is CASTNGANTIYF. CDR3 coding DNA: TGTGCCAGCACCAACGGAGCAAACACCATATATTTT.